Listed here are 14 T cell receptor beta chains from one sample, sequenced in a study of post-analysis software for immune sequencing data (dated by TCRdb to between 2014 and 2017). Libraries came from PCR. Sequencing was carried out with an Illumina HiSeq 2500. Unique molecular identifiers were incorporated into TCR beta cDNA libraries to reduce PCR and sequencing biases. The public reads were quality trimmed at Q25 with fastp and then assembled into clones with MiXCR by TCRdb, keeping productive beta chains. Each entry merges the rows of one CDR3 protein and shows their most common DNA and genes. The sample table shows fewer than 850,000 distinct CDR3 sequences, and 30% are seen once. The ten largest clonotypes hold around 0.55% of the sample. General findings and caveats noted by the study authors: About five TRBV segments, including TRBV5-6, TRBV5-1 and TRBV20-1, were significantly more frequent in patients than controls.

Which antigens these TCRs recognize remains unknown. The sequencing input was blood. All receptors come from a girl aged 10-17 years with multiple sclerosis.

This clonotype came up many times. The chain recombines TRBV7-2 with TRBJ2-1; 8 nucleotides line up with TRBD1. CDR1 SGHTA and CDR2 FQGNSA come from the germline V gene. V gave up 5 bases and J gave up 6 bases; unmatched junction bases: 9. The CDR3 is 15 amino acids. This chain's CDR3 is CASSAGTGVLNEQFF. The DNA for the CDR3 is TGTGCCAGCAGCGCCGGGACAGGAGTCCTCAATGAGCAGTTCTTC.

J is TRBJ1-6 and V is TRBV20-1, with 9 bases matching TRBD1. The germline CDR1 and CDR2 sequences are DFQATT and SNEGSKA (reference sequence). CDR3 length: 15 amino acids. Losses at the gene ends were 1 base for V and 9 bases for J; bases not matched to a gene: 7. The CDR3, as DNA: TGCAGTGCTAGAGGCACAGGGGGCGCAGGTTCACCCCTCCACTTT. It yields the protein CSARGTGGAGSPLHF.

The rearrangement links TRBV7-2 to TRBJ2-3; D gene ambiguous. Germline CDR1 and CDR2: SGHTA and FQGNSA. The CDR3 loop spans 15 amino acids. The V end was cut by 3 bases, the J end by 2 bases, with 12 bases between. CDR3 protein: CASSFGTGFTDTQYF. Here the CDR3 DNA reads TGTGCCAGCAGCTTCGGTACGGGTTTCACAGATACGCAGTATTTT. The complete variable domain, with remaining parts taken from reference TRBV7-2 and TRBJ2-3, reads GAGVSQSPSNKVTEKGKDVELRCDPISGHTALYWYRQSLGQGLEFLIYFQGNSAPDKSGLPSDRFSAERTGGSVSTLTIQRTQQEDSAVYLCASSFGTGFTDTQYFGPGTRLTVL.

The genes are TRBV10-2 and TRBJ1-2; D ambiguous. The germline CDR1 and CDR2 sequences are WSHSY and SAAADI. This CDR3 is built from 12 residues. V lost 7 bases and J 0 bases, leaving 6 bases between the germline ends. The CDR3, as DNA: TGCGCCAGCAAGGAGTCTAACTATGGCTACACCTTC. This encodes CASKESNYGYTF.

The chain carries TRBV7-2 and TRBJ2-1; D gene uncertain. Trimming left V 3 bases short and J 7 bases short, with 16 bases between. Germline CDR1 SGHTA, CDR2 FQGNSA. This CDR3 spans 15 amino acids. Here the CDR3 DNA reads TGTGCCAGCAGCTTCCCCGGGTGGGGTCAAAATGAGCAGTTCTTC. Its protein is CASSFPGWGQNEQFF.

The rearrangement links TRBV27 to TRBJ1-1, with TRBD1 identical over 7 bases. Germline CDR1 reads MNHEY; CDR2 reads SMNVEV (reference sequence). CDR3 length equals 13 residues. J gave up 7 bases and V 8 bases, and 10 bases lay outside the gene matches. CDR3 amino acids: CASARDSTFEAFF. DNA of the CDR3: TGTGCCAGCGCCCGGGACAGCACCTTTGAAGCTTTCTTT.

This clonotype was detected only a few times. The V and J genes are TRBV6-2 or TRBV6-3 and TRBJ2-1, with TRBD2 matching over 13 bases. V shed 5 bases, J shed 9 bases, and the junction held 10 bases outside the gene matches. Germline V CDR1 and CDR2: MNHEY, SVGEGT. The CDR3 is 16 amino acids. The CDR3 region is CASSTGTSGILPEQFF. In DNA, the CDR3 is TGTGCCAGCAGTACCGGGACTAGCGGGATCTTACCTGAGCAGTTCTTC.

The chain carries TRBV24-1 and TRBJ2-1, with D unclear. The V gene lost 3 bases and the J gene lost 8 bases, with 10 bases spanning the gap. The germline V gene encodes CDR1 KGHDR and CDR2 SFDVKD. The CDR3 is 13 amino acids. In nucleotides, the CDR3 is TGTGCCACCAGTGATCCGGGCCCGGATGAGCAGTTCTTC. Its translation: CATSDPGPDEQFF.

The CDR3 sequence: CSADSRDSNQPQHF. DNA for the CDR3: TGCAGTGCTGACTCCAGGGATAGCAATCAGCCCCAGCATTTT. This chain uses TRBV20-1 with TRBJ1-5, with a possible D match to TRBD1 (5 bases). The germline gives CDR1 DFQATT, CDR2 SNEGSKA (reference sequence). V was pared by 5 bases and J by 0 bases, with 11 bases between. CDR3 length: 14 residues.

In its sample, this clonotype was seen a few times. The V gene is TRBV9, the J gene TRBJ2-1; 7 bases fit TRBD2. Per the germline V gene, CDR1 is SGDLS and CDR2 is YYNGEE. The CDR3 runs 16 residues. J was trimmed by 7 bases and V by 0 bases; bases with no gene match: 10. The CDR3 region is CASSVGVGEGRNEQFF. CDR3 coding DNA: TGTGCCAGCAGCGTAGGGGTGGGGGAGGGCCGAAATGAGCAGTTCTTC. Together with reference TRBV9 and TRBJ2-1, the CDR3 gives the full variable domain: DSGVTQTPKHLITATGQRVTLRCSPRSGDLSVYWYQQSLDQGLQFLIQYYNGEERAKGNILERFSAQQFPDLHSELNLSSLELGDSALYFCASSVGVGEGRNEQFFGPGTRLTVL.

The V call is TRBV20-1, the J call TRBJ1-1; possible D gene TRBD1, 5 bases. The CDR3 extends over 13 amino acids. Trimming removed 2 bases at V and 1 base at J, with 8 bases between. Germline lookup yields CDR1 DFQATT and CDR2 SNEGSKA (reference sequence). For the CDR3, the DNA is TGCAGTGCTAGATTCAGGGCGAACACTGAAGCTTTCTTT. Translating it yields CSARFRANTEAFF.

The chain joins TRBV6-2 or TRBV6-3 to TRBJ2-1, with D possibly being TRBD2 (6 bases). CDR1 and CDR2 from the germline V gene are MNHEY and SVGEGT. Between the trimmed V and J ends, which lost 6 bases and 9 bases, there was a span of 21 bases. The CDR3 is 15 residues long. The CDR3 nucleotides read TGTGCCAGCAGCCGCGGCGGGGCGCGTTCAAGTGAGCAGTTCTTC. Translating gives CASSRGGARSSEQFF.

V gene TRBV12-3 or TRBV12-4 combines with J gene TRBJ2-2; 7 nucleotides agree with TRBD2. The length of the CDR3 is 14 residues. Germline trimming cut 6 bases from V and 7 bases from J; bases unmatched to any gene: 8. The CDR3 protein is CASSPGGGVGELFF. CDR3 DNA: TGTGCCAGCAGCCCGGGGGGAGGGGTCGGGGAGCTGTTTTTT.

The V call is TRBV27, the J call TRBJ1-2; D remains ambiguous. Trimming pared 4 bases from V and 4 bases from J, leaving 10 bases between. Germline V gene sequence: CDR1 MNHEY, CDR2 SMNVEV (reference sequence). The CDR3 is 13 residues long. CDR3 in DNA: TGTGCCAGCAGTTCCGGCGTGGCCTATGGCTACACCTTC. Translating gives CASSSGVAYGYTF.